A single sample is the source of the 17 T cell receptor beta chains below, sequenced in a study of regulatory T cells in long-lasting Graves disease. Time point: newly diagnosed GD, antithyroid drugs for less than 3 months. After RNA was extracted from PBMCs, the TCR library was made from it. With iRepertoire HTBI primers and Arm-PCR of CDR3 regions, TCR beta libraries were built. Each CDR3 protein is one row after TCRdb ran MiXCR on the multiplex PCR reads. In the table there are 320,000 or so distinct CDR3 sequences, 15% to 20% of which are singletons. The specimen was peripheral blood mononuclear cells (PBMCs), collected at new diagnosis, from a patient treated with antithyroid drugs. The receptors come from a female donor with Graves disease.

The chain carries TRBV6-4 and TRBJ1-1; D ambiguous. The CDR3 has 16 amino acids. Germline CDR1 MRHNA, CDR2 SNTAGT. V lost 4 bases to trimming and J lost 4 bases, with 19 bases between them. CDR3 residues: CASSGLRRLGCTEAFF. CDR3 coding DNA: TGTGCCAGCAGTGGCCTCCGTCGATTGGGCTGCACTGAAGCTTTCTTT.

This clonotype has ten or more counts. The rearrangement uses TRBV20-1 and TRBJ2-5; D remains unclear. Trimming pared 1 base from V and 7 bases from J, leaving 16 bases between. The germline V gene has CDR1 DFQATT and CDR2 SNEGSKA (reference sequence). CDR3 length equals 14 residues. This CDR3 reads CSARGAKGSGTQYF. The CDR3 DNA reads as TGCAGTGCTAGAGGTGCAAAGGGCTCCGGGACCCAGTACTTC.

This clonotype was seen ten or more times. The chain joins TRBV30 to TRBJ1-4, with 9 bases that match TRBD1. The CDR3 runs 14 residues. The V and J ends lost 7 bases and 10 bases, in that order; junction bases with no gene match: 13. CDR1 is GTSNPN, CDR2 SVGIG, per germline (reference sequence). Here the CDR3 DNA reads TGTGCCTCCGTCTCCGGGACAGGGAGTGGAAAACTGTTTTTT. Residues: CASVSGTGSGKLFF.

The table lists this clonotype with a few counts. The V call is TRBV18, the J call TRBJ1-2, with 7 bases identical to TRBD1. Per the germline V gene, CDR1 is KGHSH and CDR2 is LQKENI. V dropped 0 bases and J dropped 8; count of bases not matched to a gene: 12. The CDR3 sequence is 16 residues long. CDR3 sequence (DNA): TGTGCCAGCTCACCACCGCGGGACAGCCCCGGGGCCGGCTACACCTTC. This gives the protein CASSPPRDSPGAGYTF.

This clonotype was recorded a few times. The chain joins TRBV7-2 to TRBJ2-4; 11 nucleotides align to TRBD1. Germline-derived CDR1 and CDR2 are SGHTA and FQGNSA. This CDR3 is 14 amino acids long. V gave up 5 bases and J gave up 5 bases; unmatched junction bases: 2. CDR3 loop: CASSLGQGENIQYF. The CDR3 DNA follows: TGTGCCAGCAGCCTGGGACAGGGGGAAAACATTCAGTACTTC.

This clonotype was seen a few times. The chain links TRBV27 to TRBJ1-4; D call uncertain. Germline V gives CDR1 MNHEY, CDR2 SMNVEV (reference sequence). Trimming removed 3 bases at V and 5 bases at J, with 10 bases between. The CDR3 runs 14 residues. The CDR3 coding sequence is TGTGCCAGCAGTTTCCGGCACCGCAATGAAAAACTGTTTTTT. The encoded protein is CASSFRHRNEKLFF.

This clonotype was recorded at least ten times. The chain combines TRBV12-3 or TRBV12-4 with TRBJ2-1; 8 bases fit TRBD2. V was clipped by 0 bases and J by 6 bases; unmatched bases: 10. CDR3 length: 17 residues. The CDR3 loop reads CASSLALSGRAVNEQFF. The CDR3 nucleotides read TGTGCCAGCAGTTTAGCGTTGAGCGGGAGAGCCGTCAATGAGCAGTTCTTC.

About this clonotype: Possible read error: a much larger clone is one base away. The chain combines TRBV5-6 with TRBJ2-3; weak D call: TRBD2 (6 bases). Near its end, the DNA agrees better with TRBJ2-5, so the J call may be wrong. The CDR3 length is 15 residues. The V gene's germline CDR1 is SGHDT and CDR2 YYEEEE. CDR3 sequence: CASSSLTGAVETQYF. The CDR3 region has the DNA TGTGCCAGCAGCTCGCTAACGGGAGCGGTCGAGACCCAGTACTTC.

For the CDR3, the DNA is TGTGCCAGCAGCCCGACGAGGACAGGGGTCTATAGCAATCAGCCCCAGCATTTT. Translated: CASSPTRTGVYSNQPQHF. The chain carries TRBV7-2 and TRBJ1-5, with 9 bases fitting TRBD1. The CDR3 sequence is 18 residues long. V gave up 5 bases and J gave up 0 bases; unmatched junction bases: 11. Looked up from germline, CDR1 is SGHTA and CDR2 is FQGNSA.

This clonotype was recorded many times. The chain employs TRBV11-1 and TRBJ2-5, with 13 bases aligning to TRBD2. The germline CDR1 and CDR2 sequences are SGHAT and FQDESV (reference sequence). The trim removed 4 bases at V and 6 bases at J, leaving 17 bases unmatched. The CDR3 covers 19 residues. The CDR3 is CASSSITSGRASSVKTQYF. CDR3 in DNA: TGTGCCAGCAGCTCGATAACTAGCGGGAGGGCCAGTTCGGTAAAGACCCAGTACTTC.

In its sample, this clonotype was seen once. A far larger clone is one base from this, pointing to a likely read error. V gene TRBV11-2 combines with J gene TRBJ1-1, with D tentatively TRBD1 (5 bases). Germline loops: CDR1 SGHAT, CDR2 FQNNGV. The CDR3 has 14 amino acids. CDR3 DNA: TGTGCCAGCAGTGACGGGGCTTTGAACACTGAAGCTTCCTTT. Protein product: CASSDGALNTEASF.

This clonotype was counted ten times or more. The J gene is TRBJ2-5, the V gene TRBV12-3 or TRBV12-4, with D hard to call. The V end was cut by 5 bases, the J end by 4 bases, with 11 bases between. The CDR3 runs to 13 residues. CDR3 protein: CASSTNNGETQYF. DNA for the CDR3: TGTGCCAGCAGTACCAACAACGGAGAGACCCAGTACTTC.

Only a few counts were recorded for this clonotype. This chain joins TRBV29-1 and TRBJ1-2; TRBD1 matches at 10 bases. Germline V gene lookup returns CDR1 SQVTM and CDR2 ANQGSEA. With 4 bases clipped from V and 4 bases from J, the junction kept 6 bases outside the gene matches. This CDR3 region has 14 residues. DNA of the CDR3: TGCAGCGTTGGGCCGGGACAGGGGAGCTATGGCTACACCTTC. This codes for CSVGPGQGSYGYTF.

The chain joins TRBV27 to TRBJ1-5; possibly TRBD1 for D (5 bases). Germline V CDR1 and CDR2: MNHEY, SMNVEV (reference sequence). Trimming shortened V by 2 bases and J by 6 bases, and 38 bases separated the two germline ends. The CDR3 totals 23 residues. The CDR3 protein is CASSLTTPGGGWILDISAQPQHF. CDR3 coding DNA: TGTGCCAGCAGTTTAACCACCCCGGGGGGTGGATGGATTTTGGATATTAGCGCTCAGCCCCAGCATTTT.

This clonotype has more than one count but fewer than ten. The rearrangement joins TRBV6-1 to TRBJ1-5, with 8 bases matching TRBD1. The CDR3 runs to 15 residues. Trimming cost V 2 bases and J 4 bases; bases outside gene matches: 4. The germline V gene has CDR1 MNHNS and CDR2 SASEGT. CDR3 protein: CASSETGQENQPQHF. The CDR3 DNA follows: TGTGCCAGCAGTGAAACGGGACAGGAGAATCAGCCCCAGCATTTT.

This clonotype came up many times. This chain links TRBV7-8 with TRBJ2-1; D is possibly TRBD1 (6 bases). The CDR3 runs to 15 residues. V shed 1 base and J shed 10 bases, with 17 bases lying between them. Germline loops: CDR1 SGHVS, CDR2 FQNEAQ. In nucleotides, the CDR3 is TGTGCCAGCAGCTTAGAAGGACAGAGGAATTTCGAGCAGTTCTTC. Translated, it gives CASSLEGQRNFEQFF.

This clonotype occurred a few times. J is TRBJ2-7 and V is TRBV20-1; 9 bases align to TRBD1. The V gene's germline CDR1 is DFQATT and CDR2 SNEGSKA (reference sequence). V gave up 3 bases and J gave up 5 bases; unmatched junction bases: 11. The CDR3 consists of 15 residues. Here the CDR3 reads CSASYYRGRGNEQYF. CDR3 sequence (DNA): TGCAGTGCTAGTTACTACAGGGGGCGCGGAAACGAGCAGTACTTC.